Sequencing of this T cell receptor beta chain was carried out in a study of cytomegalovirus exposure and HLA in healthy donors (TCRdb year 2017). Background for the entire study: An earlier analysis of 587 of the donors reported approximately 260 Gb of sequence data and around 120 million unique TCR beta sequences obtained from approximately 180 million T cells. The study aimed to test whether cataloging public T cell receptors could reveal signatures of past pathogen exposure. A later genetic analysis took genome-wide SNP genotypes for about 65% of the 666 donors and used that subset as a discovery cohort. An early release that covered 640 HLA-typed donors contained approximately 300 gigabases of sequencing data and tens of millions of unique TCR sequences. In an earlier analysis of roughly 540 of the donors, high-throughput TCR beta sequencing was used to judge whether each TCR beta V gene segment behaved as functional or pseudogenic. In the later analysis, no new phenotypic data were used to find candidate immune exposures; instead, reliance was placed on TCR beta sequences and their occurrence across donors. Along with the approximately 700-subject first cohort, a separate validation cohort of over a hundred different subjects was used. Every repertoire in the discovery cohort had been generated on one and the same sequencing platform. To predict cytomegalovirus infection status, the study brought together high-throughput TCR immunosequencing, statistical association of individual TCRs with disease status, and machine learning. On average, 235,054 unique TCR beta nucleotide sequences were sequenced per donor among several hundred genotyped donors of the cohort, with about 17% of those sequences being non-productive. Alongside the repertoire data, information on donor age, sex, ethnicity and CMV serostatus was compiled. A later analysis re-analyzed previously published TCR beta repertoires from several hundred donors and added high-resolution HLA genotyping to study TCR occurrence patterns. Of the approximately 400 genotyped donors, over 80% were placed in the genetic ancestry cluster associated with self-reported Caucasian donors. Roughly 5 DR-DQ haplotypes were handled as single units for association and clustering, since linkage in the cohort was strong. Typing coverage varied by locus: roughly 629-630 donors for A, B, C, DRB1 and DQB1; more than 500 for DQA1; more than 600 for DPA1; under 490 for DPB1. The study used immunosequencing to profile the T cell repertoires of 670 or so subjects and linked those repertoires to cytomegalovirus serostatus. HLA typing included class I and class II loci at four-digit resolution.

Notes on this clone: What this receptor recognizes is not known.

Based on the germline V gene (reference sequence), the CDR1 and CDR2 sequences are PRHDT and FYEKMQ. The CDR3 runs 16 residues from the cysteine to the phenylalanine. Kept here is only the CDR3 DNA, which spans 48 bases and is read in frame from base 1. Germline trimming: 5 bases from V, 0 bases from J; junction bases outside gene matches: 5. What the research found in general, with its limitations: V-gene and J-gene trimming of TCR beta chains was associated with a missense DCLRE1C variant in a later genetic analysis, and the association was replicated in an independent cohort. In a later genetic analysis, fewer N-insertions in productive TCRs were reported among donors in an Asian-associated ancestry cluster than the approximately 670-donor mean. It was suggested by the authors that the approach could potentially be generalized to other disease states and immunological phenotypes. For the cohort, immune exposure information was limited to CMV serostatus. Because HLA typing was unavailable for some donors at each locus, only the typed subset was used in association tests. A further reported finding was that TCR beta sequences accurately predicted the HLA-A and HLA-B alleles for most subjects in the first cohort. Across donors, most TCR sequences were observed very rarely, whereas some public TCRs were present in many individuals. A later analysis associated about 18,000 TCR beta sequences with specific HLA alleles at a false discovery rate of 0.05. The sequencing pipeline was judged likely to have produced a cluster of highly shared sequence variants as a technical artifact. Most CMV-associated TCR beta chains appeared to be HLA-restricted in a later analysis, and the HLA associations seemed to be driven largely by CMV exposure. Approximately 16 rarely observed V segments, including chromosome 9 orphons, were excluded from the earlier analysis of about 500 of the donors because counts were too low. A later analysis found that TCR association rates varied across HLA loci, with DRB1 alleles showing the most associated TCRs and HLA-C alleles the fewest. Some IMGT-functional V segments, including TRBV6-2 and TRBV6-3, could not be distinguished by the 87-base-pair reads and were therefore excluded. Linkage disequilibrium might explain the correlated functional status among segregating V segments, but an unknown experimental factor could not be excluded. In a later analysis, several top co-occurrence clusters were reported to appear linked to parvovirus B19, influenza, CMV and Epstein-Barr virus. In this cohort, only TCR beta chains were sequenced, and detectable features were limited by the absence of alpha or paired-chain data. Roughly uniform sequencing depth across donors was assumed in presence/absence analyses, although this assumption may not hold. A few of the identified cytomegalovirus-associated TCR beta chains were confirmed in vitro to be specific for cytomegalovirus antigens. In a later analysis, HLA-associated TCR beta chains showed more clonal expansion and lower generation probabilities than non-associated chains that were equally common. In both the original and validation cohorts, the classifier was reported to diagnose cytomegalovirus status with high specificity and sensitivity. In the study, around 150 TCR beta chains were listed as associated with cytomegalovirus. Strong co-occurrence of HLA alleles, especially DR and DQ, made assigning TCR associations to individual alleles difficult. In an earlier analysis of approximately 590 of the donors, most TCR beta V segments appeared in productive rearrangements about 87% or about 30% of the time, broadly matching IMGT annotations.

The method behind the library was the immunoSEQ multiplex PCR assay. The multiplex PCR relied on a mix of 60 forward primers for TCR Vbeta segments and 13 reverse primers for TCR Jbeta segments. The CDR3 region of rearranged TCR beta genes was amplified from genomic DNA with a multiplex PCR assay. On the Illumina HiSeq System, the amplified TCR beta libraries were sequenced as 87-base-pair reads. As for how the authors treated the data: A later analysis counted tens of millions of unique TCR beta chains across the 690 or so repertoires, and 10 million to 12 million of these chains were shared by at least two donors. Raw reads were error-corrected and collapsed into unique sequences by a nearest-neighbor algorithm in which closely related sequences were merged to remove PCR and sequencing errors. Alignment of CDR3 sequences to IMGT reference sequences was used to assign V, D and J gene segments. For a sequence to be retained, a match of at least six nucleotides was required to both a V gene segment and a J gene segment. Rearrangements were called productive when the CDR3 lacked stop codons and stayed in frame with V and J; all others were non-productive. Following IMGT convention, CDR3 was defined as the stretch from the second conserved V-encoded cysteine up to the conserved J-encoded phenylalanine. The earlier analysis of about 570 of the donors excluded any sequence lacking an unambiguous match to a single V gene segment. In an earlier analysis of around 590 of the donors, a V segment was called functional when productive rearrangements were above 56.7%, and segregating when the standard deviation between donors exceeded 5%. A statistical classification framework was developed to diagnose cytomegalovirus status using the catalog of TCR beta chain sequences. A later analysis assigned V and J genes by comparing TCR nucleotide sequences with IMGT/GENE-DB human TR gene sequences. In a later analysis, CDR3 sequences and most-parsimonious VDJ recombination scenarios were assigned using the TCRdist pipeline. A later analysis defined each TCR beta chain by its CDR3 amino acid sequence plus V-gene family, and excluded reads lacking a unique V-gene family. To address suspected cross-contamination and a sequencing artifact, a later analysis removed roughly 580 highly shared, low-generation-probability nucleotide sequences. In a later analysis, a clonal expansion index was calculated for each public chain from normalized within-repertoire ranks of inferred template counts. A later analysis computed generation probabilities with a VDJ recombination model fitted to out-of-frame rearrangements, and checked the results against IGoR. Hypergeometric tests were used in a later analysis to score TCR-TCR, TCR-HLA and TCR-CMV co-occurrence, with a repertoire-size bias correction applied to the TCR pairs. A later analysis estimated false discovery rates by permuting HLA or CMV assignments 20 times. In a later analysis, co-occurring TCRs were grouped using DBSCAN, and TCRdist sequence similarity was added for clustering within HLA-allele-positive subsets. Repertoires with fewer than 30,000 or more than 120,000 public chains were left out of co-occurrence clustering, as were a handful of repertoires with anomalous nucleotide sharing. Entries here come from immuneACCESS through TCRdb and include only in-frame sequences with V and J called. Some clones fail to appear in such tables; in the studies checked, an unresolved V gene covers under half of the shortfall, and the cause of the remainder is unknown. The V and J calls and clone size were taken over from that table, and D and trimming were inferred from the DNA. The sample's table lists a count of approximately 110,000 clones. Of the sample, around 0.59% is held by the ten largest clones.

The cohort consisted of some 730 healthy bone marrow donors. At the time of sampling, every cohort member was nominally healthy, though immune exposures that went unrecorded were likely present. The donor tested CMV seronegative and was one of the 352 seronegative cohort members. A peripheral blood sample was collected from each donor, and TCR beta sequencing was performed on peripheral blood mononuclear cells. The Qiagen DNeasy Blood Extraction Kit was used to extract genomic DNA from the blood cell samples. This receptor chain uses TRBV13 and TRBJ2-1; the central 9 bases match TRBD2. The sequenced sample was PBMCs. The sequence derives from a man aged 50-59 years in good health and CMV-seronegative. DNA sequence: TGTGCCAGCAGCCCTAGTAGCGGGAGCTCCTACAATGAGCAGTTCTTC. Its translation is CASSPSSGSSYNEQFF.